The 10 T cell receptor beta chains below were found in one sample sequenced in a study of T cell responses to AZD1222 COVID-19 vaccine. The data were produced by immunoSEQ multiplex PCR, yet TCRdb's version contains in-frame clones alone and is incomplete. The profile shows more than 95,000 clones, about nine tenths of them singletons. This specimen was peripheral blood, taken on day 0 of AZD1222 vaccination. The receptors shown here come from an adult in good health.

This chain connects TRBV5-8 to TRBJ1-1; D is possibly TRBD1 (6 bases). V was pared by 4 bases and J by 4 bases, with 14 bases between. This CDR3 has 14 amino acids. Germline V gene sequence: CDR1 SGHTS, CDR2 YDEGEE. In nucleotides, the CDR3 is TGTGCCAGCAGCCTTATACAGGGAGCCACTGAAGCTTTCTTT. Residues: CASSLIQGATEAFF. The whole variable domain, filled in from reference TRBV5-8 and TRBJ1-1, reads EAGVTQSPTHLIKTRGQQATLRCSPISGHTSVYWYQQALGLGLQFLLWYDEGEERNRGNFPPRFSGRQFPNYSSELNVNALELEDSALYLCASSLIQGATEAFFGQGTRLTVV.

This clone was seen once. The chain couples TRBV3-1 (or the pseudogene TRBV3-2) to TRBJ2-7, with D perhaps matching TRBD1 (6 bases). Per the germline V gene, CDR1 is LGHDT and CDR2 is YNNKEL (reference sequence). This CDR3 spans 15 amino acids. Trimming removed 4 bases from V and 6 bases from J, with 19 bases in between. The CDR3 sequence is CASSPSTGALTEQYF. The CDR3 bases are TGTGCCAGCAGCCCTTCGACAGGAGCTTTGACCGAGCAGTACTTC.

CDR3 loop: CSASGGYETQYF. The CDR3 DNA is TGCAGCGCTTCGGGAGGGTACGAGACCCAGTACTTC. The chain carries TRBV29-1 and TRBJ2-5; 8 bases line up with TRBD2. V lost 7 bases, J lost 5 bases, and 6 bases stayed unmatched. Germline values: CDR1 SQVTM, CDR2 ANQGSEA. This CDR3 has 12 amino acids.

J is TRBJ2-1 and V is TRBV7-9; D gene uncertain. V lost 5 bases and J lost 1, with 9 bases in between. CDR1 and CDR2 from the germline V gene are SEHNR and FQNEAQ (reference sequence). This CDR3 has 14 amino acids. Written as DNA, the CDR3 is TGTGCCAGCAGCCCCACTTTTTCCTACAATGAGCAGTTCTTC. Amino acids: CASSPTFSYNEQFF.

The rearrangement uses TRBV11-2 and TRBJ1-2, with no clear D. The V gene lost 1 base and the J gene lost 8 bases, with 11 bases spanning the gap. The CDR3 covers 13 residues. CDR1 is SGHAT, CDR2 FQNNGV, per germline. CDR3: CASSLVPPLGYTF. In nucleotides, the CDR3 is TGTGCCAGCAGCTTAGTACCCCCTCTGGGCTACACCTTC.

V and J are TRBV10-3 and TRBJ1-6; tentative D call: TRBD1 (5 bases). Germline V gives CDR1 ENHRY, CDR2 SYGVKD. There are 14 residues in the CDR3. V shed 3 bases and J shed 14 bases, with 17 bases lying between them. CDR3 in amino acids: CAISEGQGLGALHF. The CDR3 coding sequence is TGTGCCATCAGTGAAGGTCAGGGTTTAGGAGCCCTCCACTTT.

In its sample, this clone was seen a few times. DNA for the CDR3: TGTGCCAGCAGCGTAGCGGGAGGGCAATTCAATGAGCAGTTCTTC. Translated: CASSVAGGQFNEQFF. This rearrangement joins TRBV27 to TRBJ2-1, with 11 bases matching TRBD2. Germline CDR1 and CDR2: MNHEY and SMNVEV (reference sequence). J was trimmed by 6 bases and V by 6 bases; bases with no gene match: 7. The CDR3 runs 15 residues.

The chain recombines TRBV5-4 with TRBJ2-7; 11 bases are shared with TRBD2. J gave up 5 bases and V 4 bases, and 8 bases lay outside the gene matches. The CDR3 length is 15 residues. CDR1 and CDR2 from the germline V gene are SGHNT and YYREEE (reference sequence). This CDR3 reads CASSGGTSGFDEQYF. The DNA of the CDR3 is TGTGCCAGCAGCGGCGGGACTAGCGGTTTCGACGAGCAGTACTTC.

The rearrangement links TRBV12-3 or TRBV12-4 to TRBJ2-7; D unclear. This CDR3 contains 12 residues. Between the trimmed V and J ends, which lost 6 bases and 3 bases, there was a span of 9 bases. The CDR3 sequence is CASSGSGYEQYF. The CDR3 DNA reads as TGTGCCAGCAGCGGATCCGGCTACGAGCAGTACTTC.

The rearrangement joins TRBV30 to TRBJ2-7, with a possible D match to TRBD2 (6 bases). The CDR3 consists of 18 residues. Trimming cost V 2 bases and J 1 base, with 24 bases left between them. Germline-derived CDR1 and CDR2 are GTSNPN and SVGIG (reference sequence). The CDR3 DNA follows: TGTGCCTGGAGTTCCGCCCTCTGGGTTCAAGCGGGTTCCTACGAGCAGTACTTC. It translates to CAWSSALWVQAGSYEQYF.